This T cell receptor beta chain was captured by sequencing in a study of blood T cell repertoires in COVID-19. About the study: Samples taken during acute and convalescent COVID-19 were collected in the United States, Italy and Spain.

Method: immunoSEQ multiplex PCR; TCRdb's copy keeps in-frame clones and lacks some. This table has some 100,000 clones, approximately 87% appearing once. The V end was cut by 4 bases, the J end by 7 bases, with 11 bases between. The CDR3 is 13 residues long. Germline loops: CDR1 SGHRS, CDR2 YFSETQ. This clonotype originated in a woman aged 25 to 39 with acute or convalescent COVID-19. Sequences were obtained from peripheral blood. The V and J genes are TRBV5-1 and TRBJ1-4, with D possibly TRBD1 on 6 matching bases. Written as DNA, the CDR3 is TGCGCCAGCAGCGGACAGCGTGGTGAAAAACTGTTTTTT. Amino acids: CASSGQRGEKLFF. The whole variable domain, filled in from reference TRBV5-1 and TRBJ1-4, reads KAGVTQTPRYLIKTRGQQVTLSCSPISGHRSVSWYQQTPGQGLQFLFEYFSETQRNKGNFPGRFSGRQFSNSRSEMNVSTLELGDSALYLCASSGQRGEKLFFGSGTQLSVL.